These 8 T cell receptor beta chains originate from one sample sequenced in a study of CD8+CD57+ T cells in acquired aplastic anemia. Template material for TCR beta VDJ and CDR3 profiling consisted of genomic DNA. TCRdb called the reads again in MiXCR, with one record for every CDR3 protein. The table shows roughly 290,000 distinct CDR3 sequences, with around three fifths occurring only once. For sequencing, patients were chosen who had shown expansion of CD8+CD57+ cells by flow cytometry. The sequenced sample was sorted CD4+, CD8+, or CD8+CD57+ T cells (not recorded which) from PBMCs. The receptor source for this set is a human donor with aplastic anemia.

The chain employs TRBV19 and TRBJ1-4; D gene unclear. This CDR3 has 14 residues. Germline CDR1 reads LNHDA; CDR2 reads SQIVND (reference sequence). V was pared by 5 bases and J by 8 bases, with 15 bases between. The CDR3 DNA follows: TGTGCCAGTAGTGCTGCCCCTCTGGGAGAAAAACTGTTTTTT. Protein sequence: CASSAAPLGEKLFF.

The chain couples TRBV5-1 to TRBJ2-7; D is possibly TRBD2 (6 bases). The CDR3 totals 14 residues. The V gene's germline CDR1 is SGHRS and CDR2 YFSETQ. With 5 bases removed from V and 3 bases from J, the gap between germline ends came to 15 bases. The CDR3, as DNA: TGCGCCAGCAGGGGGGTCGGGAGTAGCTACGAGCAGTACTTC. It yields the protein CASRGVGSSYEQYF. The variable domain in full, with the rest retrieved from reference TRBV5-1 and TRBJ2-7, is KAGVTQTPRYLIKTRGQQVTLSCSPISGHRSVSWYQQTPGQGLQFLFEYFSETQRNKGNFPGRFSGRQFSNSRSEMNVSTLELGDSALYLCASRGVGSSYEQYFGPGTRLTVT.

This clonotype occurred once. This chain uses TRBV12-3 or TRBV12-4 with TRBJ1-6; no firm D call. V lost 3 bases, J lost 9 bases, and 6 bases lay in between. The CDR3 has 12 residues. In DNA, the CDR3 is TGTGCCAGCAGTTTTGACGGTTCACCCCTCCACTTT. Its translation is CASSFDGSPLHF.

This clonotype appeared once. This CDR3 fails to terminate in the conserved phenylalanine or tryptophan, so it likely reflects a read error. The chain employs TRBV7-2 and TRBJ1-5; no reliable D call. This CDR3 is built from 15 residues. CDR1 is SGHTA, CDR2 FQGNSA, per germline. V was clipped by 7 bases and J by 2 bases, with 15 bases between them. The CDR3 loop is CASIRGRAGNQPQHS. The CDR3 DNA is TGTGCCAGCATCCGAGGCAGAGCGGGCAATCAGCCCCAGCATTCT.

The rearrangement uses TRBV10-3 and TRBJ1-4; no definite D call. Trimming removed 2 bases at V and 8 bases at J, with 6 bases between. Looked up from germline, CDR1 is ENHRY and CDR2 is SYGVKD. The CDR3 has 12 amino acids. The CDR3 DNA reads TGTGCCATCAGTGAGACTGAGGAAAAACTGTTTTTT. Translating it yields CAISETEEKLFF.

This rearrangement joins TRBV9 to TRBJ2-3; TRBD2 agrees at 7 bases. The trim removed 4 bases at V and 2 bases at J, leaving 13 bases unmatched. There are 17 residues in the CDR3. Germline V gene data show CDR1 as SGDLS and CDR2 as YYNGEE. CDR3 nucleotides: TGTGCCAGCAGCTTAAGTGGTATCGGGAGGCACACAGATACGCAGTATTTT. Encoded protein: CASSLSGIGRHTDTQYF.

This chain links TRBV10-3 with TRBJ2-5; maybe TRBD2 (5 bases). CDR1 is ENHRY, CDR2 SYGVKD, per germline. The CDR3 totals 17 residues. V was clipped by 6 bases and J by 5 bases, with 25 bases between them. CDR3 in amino acids: CAISENPRQLRGETQYF. CDR3 bases: TGTGCCATCAGCGAAAACCCGCGGCAGCTCCGCGGGGAGACCCAGTACTTC.

This chain links TRBV19 with TRBJ2-7; D unresolved. With 6 bases removed from V and 3 bases from J, the gap between germline ends came to 15 bases. CDR3 length: 14 amino acids. Germline V gene lookup returns CDR1 LNHDA and CDR2 SQIVND (reference sequence). CDR3 residues: CASRFRAQGYEQYF. CDR3 in DNA: TGTGCCAGTAGATTTAGGGCCCAAGGCTACGAGCAGTACTTC.